The 13 T cell receptor beta chains below all came from one sample that was sequenced in a study of identical twins. TCRdb reprocessed the 5' RACE reads with MiXCR, giving one entry per CDR3 protein. The table has roughly 720,000 distinct CDR3 sequences, 15% to 20% seen once; the top ten hold about 12%. These sequences were also reported in another study, on T cells expressing NK-cell markers.

Sequencing used PBMCs. Receptor source: a woman aged 18-29 years in good health.

This clonotype appeared many times. The chain couples TRBV7-2 to TRBJ2-3; 10 bases match TRBD2. V shed 3 bases, J shed 6 bases, and the junction held 3 bases outside the gene matches. The CDR3 covers 14 residues. Germline CDR1 SGHTA, CDR2 FQGNSA. The chain's CDR3 is CASSFEREGDTQYF. In nucleotides, the CDR3 is TGTGCCAGCAGCTTCGAGCGGGAGGGGGATACGCAGTATTTT.

The chain joins TRBV5-1 to TRBJ2-2, with D uncertain. Per germline, CDR1 SGHRS and CDR2 YFSETQ. The V end lost 0 bases, the J end lost 10 bases, and 10 bases lay between the germline ends. This CDR3 comprises 13 residues. The CDR3 here is CASSLAHNTELFF. In DNA form, the CDR3 reads TGCGCCAGCAGCTTGGCCCACAATACGGAGCTGTTTTTT. Complete variable domain (other parts from reference TRBV5-1 and TRBJ2-2): KAGVTQTPRYLIKTRGQQVTLSCSPISGHRSVSWYQQTPGQGLQFLFEYFSETQRNKGNFPGRFSGRQFSNSRSEMNVSTLELGDSALYLCASSLAHNTELFFGEGSRLTVL.

The rearrangement uses TRBV6-6 and TRBJ2-5; possibly TRBD1 for D (6 bases). Trimming left V 4 bases short and J 3 bases short, with 9 bases between. The CDR3 contains 13 residues. CDR1 is MNHNY and CDR2 is SVGAGI in the germline V gene (reference sequence). CDR3 in amino acids: CASSSWTEETQYF. Written as DNA, the CDR3 is TGTGCCAGCAGTTCGTGGACAGAAGAGACCCAGTACTTC.

The chain employs TRBV6-1 and TRBJ2-1; perhaps TRBD1 as D (5 bases). V was shortened by 6 bases and J by 0 bases, with 15 bases between the two germline ends. The CDR3 has 16 residues. Looked up from germline, CDR1 is MNHNS and CDR2 is SASEGT. CDR3 amino acids: CASRGLDKSSYNEQFF. The DNA of the CDR3 is TGTGCCAGCAGGGGTCTGGACAAGAGCTCCTACAATGAGCAGTTCTTC.

This clonotype was counted only a few times. This chain connects TRBV14 to TRBJ2-7; TRBD2 aligns across 8 bases. Germline CDR1 reads SGHDN; CDR2 reads FVKESK. The ends lost 0 bases at V and 6 bases at J; junction bases unmatched: 10. There are 16 residues in the CDR3. The chain's CDR3 is CASSQDWTGGSFEQYF. The CDR3 DNA follows: TGTGCCAGCAGCCAAGATTGGACGGGAGGGTCTTTCGAGCAGTACTTC.

This clonotype was observed a few times. V gene TRBV19 combines with J gene TRBJ1-4, with D hard to call. V gave up 8 bases and J gave up 5 bases, with 18 bases separating them. CDR1 is LNHDA and CDR2 is SQIVND in the germline V gene (reference sequence). This CDR3 spans 15 amino acids. The CDR3 spells CASQRGDSGNEKLFF. The CDR3 DNA follows: TGTGCCAGTCAAAGAGGAGATTCAGGAAATGAAAAACTGTTTTTT. The full variable domain, with the rest looked up from reference TRBV19 and TRBJ1-4, is DGGITQSPKYLFRKEGQNVTLSCEQNLNHDAMYWYRQDPGQGLRLIYYSQIVNDFQKGDIAEGYSVSREKKESFPLTVTSAQKNPTAFYLCASQRGDSGNEKLFFGSGTQLSVL.

In this sample, this clonotype turned up a few times. V and J are TRBV5-1 and TRBJ2-1; 11 nucleotides match TRBD2. V was pared by 5 bases and J by 3 bases, with 1 base of the junction left unmatched. Germline values: CDR1 SGHRS, CDR2 YFSETQ. This CDR3 is built from 14 residues. In DNA form, the CDR3 reads TGCGCCAGCAGTAGCGGGGGGGACTACAATGAGCAGTTCTTC. Translated, it gives CASSSGGDYNEQFF.

This chain joins TRBV12-3 or TRBV12-4 and TRBJ2-1, with D possibly being TRBD2 (5 bases). This CDR3 has 17 amino acids. V was clipped by 5 bases and J by 6 bases, with 23 bases between them. The CDR3 nucleotides read TGTGCCAGCAGTCTAAACTCCCTAGCCATGCGTAGCAATGAGCAGTTCTTC. Residues: CASSLNSLAMRSNEQFF.

This clonotype came up a few times. J is TRBJ2-2 and V is TRBV29-1, with 10 bases lining up with TRBD1. The junction had 3 bases not matched to a gene; V was cut back by 7 bases and J by 4 bases. This CDR3 contains 13 residues. The V gene's germline CDR1 is SQVTM and CDR2 ANQGSEA. The CDR3 region has the DNA TGCAGCGCCTGGACAGGGGGCACCGGGGAGCTGTTTTTT. This translates into CSAWTGGTGELFF.

This clonotype was recorded many times. V and J are TRBV24-1 and TRBJ2-1; D tentatively fits TRBD1 or TRBD2 (5 bases each). CDR3 length: 14 residues. Looked up from germline, CDR1 is KGHDR and CDR2 is SFDVKD. V was cut by 5 bases and J by 9 bases, with 16 bases left in between. DNA for the CDR3: TGTGCCACCAGTGCCCCTACGAGGGGAAGTGAGCAGTTCTTC. Protein: CATSAPTRGSEQFF.

This clonotype showed up just a few times. The chain recombines TRBV10-3 with TRBJ2-6, with D possibly TRBD1 on 6 matching bases. This CDR3 is built from 15 residues. Germline V gives CDR1 ENHRY, CDR2 SYGVKD. With 6 bases removed from V and 0 bases from J, the gap between germline ends came to 9 bases. CDR3 sequence: CAISQQGSGANVLTF. In nucleotides, the CDR3 is TGTGCCATCAGCCAACAGGGCTCTGGGGCCAACGTCCTGACTTTC.

The chain recombines TRBV5-6 with TRBJ1-1, with a weak D call TRBD1 (5 bases). Germline CDR1 SGHDT, CDR2 YYEEEE. Trimming took 4 bases from V and 0 from J, leaving 13 bases between them. This CDR3 spans 15 amino acids. CDR3 amino acids: CASSPSVGVNTEAFF. In nucleotides, the CDR3 is TGTGCCAGCAGCCCGAGCGTGGGGGTGAACACTGAAGCTTTCTTT.

The V call is TRBV27, the J call TRBJ2-1; tentative D call: TRBD2 (7 bases). The CDR3 is 17 residues long. The germline V gene has CDR1 MNHEY and CDR2 SMNVEV (reference sequence). Trimming took off 4 bases at V and 2 bases at J, with 18 bases between the two ends. The CDR3 loop reads CASSSYPRGGAYNEQFF. CDR3 DNA sequence: TGTGCCAGCAGTTCCTACCCTAGGGGGGGGGCCTACAATGAGCAGTTCTTC.